These 19 T cell receptor beta chains were all obtained from the same sample, sequenced in a study of T cells expressing NK-cell markers. TCRdb reprocessed the 5' RACE reads and reports one entry per CDR3 protein, with no DNA. The record lists around 180,000 distinct CDR3 sequences, of which the ten most abundant hold roughly a fifth. Sequencing input: blood T cells: a sorted CD56 or NKG2C T cell subset, CD4+ or CD8+ T cells, or bulk PBMC T cells (not recorded which). Receptor source: a man aged 18-75 years in good health.

The J gene is TRBJ1-1, the V gene TRBV3-1. Germline CDR1 LGHDT, CDR2 YNNKEL (reference sequence). The CDR3 totals 15 residues. The CDR3 region is CASSSDKETNTEAFF.

The chain couples TRBV29-1 to TRBJ1-2. The CDR3 is 12 amino acids. The germline gives CDR1 SQVTM, CDR2 ANQGSEA. CDR3 residues: CSVEMKNYGYTF.

V gene TRBV11-1 combines with J gene TRBJ2-5; the TCRdb call, TRBD1, lacks DNA for checking. The V gene's germline CDR1 is SGHAT and CDR2 FQDESV (reference sequence). The CDR3 is 19 amino acids. CDR3 residues: CASSGISGQGARRLETQYF.

The rearrangement joins TRBV10-2 to TRBJ2-3; TCRdb selects TRBD2, and the lack of DNA leaves this call unchecked. The CDR3 spans 15 residues. Per the germline V gene, CDR1 is WSHSY and CDR2 is SAAADI. CDR3 region: CASSGLAGGLDTQYF.

This rearrangement joins TRBV13 to TRBJ2-5. The CDR3 consists of 12 residues. CDR1 is PRHDT and CDR2 is FYEKMQ in the germline V gene (reference sequence). The CDR3 sequence: CASSLRQETQYF.

The V call is TRBV20-1, the J call TRBJ1-2; TCRdb outputs TRBD1, but without DNA this stays unchecked. The CDR3 has 16 amino acids. The germline gives CDR1 DFQATT, CDR2 SNEGSKA (reference sequence). CDR3 loop: CSAIPRGISSNYGYTF.

V is TRBV11-1 and J is TRBJ2-1; TCRdb outputs TRBD2, but without DNA this stays unchecked. CDR3 length: 15 residues. Germline CDR1 is SGHAT and CDR2 is FQDESV (reference sequence). This CDR3 is CASSEGLAGGNEQFF. The variable domain in full, with the rest retrieved from reference TRBV11-1 and TRBJ2-1, is EAEVAQSPRYKITEKSQAVAFWCDPISGHATLYWYRQILGQGPELLVQFQDESVVDDSQLPKDRFSAERLKGVDSTLKIQPAELGDSAMYLCASSEGLAGGNEQFFGPGTRLTVL.

The chain has TRBV27 and TRBJ2-5. CDR3 size: 16 residues. The germline gives CDR1 MNHEY, CDR2 SMNVEV (reference sequence). The CDR3 sequence is CASSQTRIDDTETQYF.

The chain combines TRBV4-1 with TRBJ1-5; TCRdb reports TRBD1, a call that lacks DNA to check it against. The CDR3 is 16 residues long. Per the germline V gene, CDR1 is MGHRA and CDR2 is YSYEKL. The CDR3: CASSQDTRGPRQPQHF.

The chain couples TRBV4-2 to TRBJ1-1; TCRdb indicates TRBD1, and absent DNA this call remains unverified. This CDR3 has 15 residues. Germline lookup yields CDR1 LGHNA and CDR2 YNFKEQ. The CDR3 protein is CASSLEGTANTEAFF.

V usage is TRBV15 and J usage is TRBJ2-6. Germline V gene lookup returns CDR1 LNHNV and CDR2 YYDKDF (reference sequence). The CDR3 totals 19 residues. The CDR3 sequence is CATFSEAAYLSSGANVLTF.

V gene TRBV7-3 combines with J gene TRBJ2-3; TCRdb proposes TRBD1, but this gene call is untestable without DNA. The CDR3 length is 16 residues. The germline CDR1 and CDR2 sequences are SGHTA and FQGTGA. The CDR3 here is CASSPGDGVLTDTQYF.

The chain has TRBV7-8 and TRBJ2-3; TCRdb designates TRBD2, a call that cannot be tested without DNA. The germline V gene encodes CDR1 SGHVS and CDR2 FQNEAQ. CDR3 size: 16 residues. The CDR3: CASSFSGLARADTQYF.

This sequence joins TRBV5-1 and TRBJ2-7; TCRdb's D gene call, TRBD2, goes unchecked for lack of DNA. The CDR3 contains 16 residues. Germline assignment: CDR1 SGHRS and CDR2 YFSETQ. CDR3 sequence reads: CASSLALASEGYEQYF.

The chain uses TRBV5-1 and TRBJ2-7. CDR3 length equals 14 residues. Germline CDR1 reads SGHRS; CDR2 reads YFSETQ. CDR3 sequence: CASSPTDSSYEQYF.

V is TRBV4-2 and J is TRBJ2-3; absent DNA, TCRdb's TRBD1 call cannot be checked. The CDR3 has 14 amino acids. The germline CDR1 and CDR2 sequences are LGHNA and YNFKEQ. The CDR3 sequence is CASSLTGPGDTQYF.

J is TRBJ1-1 and V is TRBV12-3 or TRBV12-4. The CDR3 totals 11 residues. The CDR3 loop is CATEPLTEAFF.

The V and J genes are TRBV5-1 and TRBJ2-3. Germline loops: CDR1 SGHRS, CDR2 YFSETQ. This CDR3 has 14 residues. The CDR3 protein is CASSSQPTADTQYF.

The chain employs TRBV11-2 and TRBJ2-5. Per the germline V gene, CDR1 is SGHAT and CDR2 is FQNNGV. CDR3 size: 17 residues. CDR3 sequence: CASSLEFEGKDRETQYF.